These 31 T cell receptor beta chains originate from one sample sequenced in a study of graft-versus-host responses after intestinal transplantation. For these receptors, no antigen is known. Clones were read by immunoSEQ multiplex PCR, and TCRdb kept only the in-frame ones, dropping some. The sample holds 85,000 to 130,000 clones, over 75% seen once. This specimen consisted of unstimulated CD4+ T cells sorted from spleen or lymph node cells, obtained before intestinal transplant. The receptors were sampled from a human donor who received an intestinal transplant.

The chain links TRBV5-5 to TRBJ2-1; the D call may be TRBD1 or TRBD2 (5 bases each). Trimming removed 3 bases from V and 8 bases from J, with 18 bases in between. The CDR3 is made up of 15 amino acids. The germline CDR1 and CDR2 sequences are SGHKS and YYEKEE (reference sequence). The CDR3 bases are TGTGCCAGCAGCTCACCGGGACGCCGCTCGGATGAGCAGTTCTTC. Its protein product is CASSSPGRRSDEQFF.

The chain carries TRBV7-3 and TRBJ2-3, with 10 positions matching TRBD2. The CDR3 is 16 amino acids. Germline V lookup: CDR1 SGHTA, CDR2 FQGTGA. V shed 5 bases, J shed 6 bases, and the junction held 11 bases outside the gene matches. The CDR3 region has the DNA TGTGCCAGCAGCCTTAAGCGGGAGGGCCATGTTGATACGCAGTATTTT. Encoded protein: CASSLKREGHVDTQYF.

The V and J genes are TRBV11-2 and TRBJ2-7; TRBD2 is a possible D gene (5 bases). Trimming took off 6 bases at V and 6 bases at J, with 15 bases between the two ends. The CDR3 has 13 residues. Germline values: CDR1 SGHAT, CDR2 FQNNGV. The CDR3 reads CASRFEVAFEQYF. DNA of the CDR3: TGTGCCAGCAGGTTCGAGGTAGCGTTCGAGCAGTACTTC.

CDR3 loop: CASSLRDKDSPLHF. In DNA, the CDR3 is TGTGCCAGCAGCTTACGGGACAAAGATTCACCCCTCCACTTT. The J gene is TRBJ1-6, the V gene TRBV2; perhaps TRBD1 as D (6 bases). Germline CDR1 SNHLY, CDR2 FYNNEI. The CDR3 totals 14 residues. V lost 6 bases and J lost 8, with 14 bases in between.

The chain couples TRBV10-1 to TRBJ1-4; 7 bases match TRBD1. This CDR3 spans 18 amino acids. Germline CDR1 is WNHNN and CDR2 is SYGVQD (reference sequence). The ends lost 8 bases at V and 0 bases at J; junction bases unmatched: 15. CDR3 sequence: CASPSGGGAGATNEKLFF. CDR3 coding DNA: TGCGCCAGCCCATCAGGGGGGGGCGCCGGGGCAACTAATGAAAAACTGTTTTTT.

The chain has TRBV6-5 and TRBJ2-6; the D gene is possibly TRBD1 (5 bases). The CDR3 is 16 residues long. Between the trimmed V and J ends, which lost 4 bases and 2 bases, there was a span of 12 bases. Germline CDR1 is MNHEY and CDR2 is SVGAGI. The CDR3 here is CASSLPPGPGANVLTF. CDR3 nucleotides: TGTGCCAGCAGTTTACCGCCAGGGCCTGGGGCCAACGTCCTGACTTTC.

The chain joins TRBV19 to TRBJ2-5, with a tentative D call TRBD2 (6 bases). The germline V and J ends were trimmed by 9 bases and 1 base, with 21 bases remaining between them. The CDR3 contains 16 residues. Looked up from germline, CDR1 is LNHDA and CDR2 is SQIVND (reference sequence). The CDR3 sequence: CASQKRGGVRQETQYF. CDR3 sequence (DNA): TGTGCCAGCCAAAAACGTGGCGGGGTACGCCAAGAGACCCAGTACTTC.

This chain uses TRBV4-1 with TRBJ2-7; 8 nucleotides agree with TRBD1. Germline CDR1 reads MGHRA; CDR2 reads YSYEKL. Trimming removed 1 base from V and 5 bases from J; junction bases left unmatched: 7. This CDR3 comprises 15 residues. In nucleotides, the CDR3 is TGCGCCAGCAGCCAAGTTATAGGACAGGGAAACGAGCAGTACTTC. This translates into CASSQVIGQGNEQYF.

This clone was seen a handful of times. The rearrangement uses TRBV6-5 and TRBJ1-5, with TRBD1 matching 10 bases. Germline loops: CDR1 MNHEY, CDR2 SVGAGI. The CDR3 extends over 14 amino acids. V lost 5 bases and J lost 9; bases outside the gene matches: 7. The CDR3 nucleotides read TGTGCCAGCAGTAGTTCGGGACAGGGGCTGCCCCAGCATTTT. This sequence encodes CASSSSGQGLPQHF.

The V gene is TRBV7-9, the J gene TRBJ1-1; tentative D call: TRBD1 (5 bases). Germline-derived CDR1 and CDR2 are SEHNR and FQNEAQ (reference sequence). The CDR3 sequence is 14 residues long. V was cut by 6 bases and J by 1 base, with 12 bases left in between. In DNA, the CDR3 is TGTGCCAGCAGGATTTGGGACGGGAACACTGAAGCTTTCTTT. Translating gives CASRIWDGNTEAFF.

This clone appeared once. This CDR3 reads CASSYFGTPSPTQYF. CDR3 DNA sequence: TGTGCCAGCAGTTACTTCGGGACTCCATCCCCTACGCAGTATTTT. This chain joins TRBV6-6 and TRBJ2-3, with D tentatively TRBD2 (6 bases). CDR1 is MNHNY, CDR2 SVGAGI, per germline (reference sequence). This CDR3 is 15 amino acids long. V was clipped by 1 base and J by 8 bases, with 16 bases between them.

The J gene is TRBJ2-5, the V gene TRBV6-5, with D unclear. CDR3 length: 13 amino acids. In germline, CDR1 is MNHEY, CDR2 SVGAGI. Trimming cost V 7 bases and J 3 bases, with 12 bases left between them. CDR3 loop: CASTPPGKETQYF. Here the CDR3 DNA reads TGTGCCAGCACCCCTCCCGGAAAAGAGACCCAGTACTTC.

The DNA for the CDR3 is TGTGCCAGCAGCCCCCTAGCGGGAGGTACCGGGGAGCTGTTTTTT. Translating it yields CASSPLAGGTGELFF. J is TRBJ2-2 and V is TRBV7-7; 11 positions agree with TRBD2. The germline V gene encodes CDR1 SSHAT and CDR2 FNYEAQ (reference sequence). V dropped 5 bases and J dropped 5; count of bases not matched to a gene: 4. CDR3 size: 15 residues. The entire variable domain, with the rest obtained from reference TRBV7-7 and TRBJ2-2, is as follows: GAGVSQSPRYKVTKRGQDVTLRCDPISSHATLYWYQQALGQGPEFLTYFNYEAQPDKSGLPSDRFSAERPEGSISTLTIQRTEQRDSAMYRCASSPLAGGTGELFFGEGSRLTVL.

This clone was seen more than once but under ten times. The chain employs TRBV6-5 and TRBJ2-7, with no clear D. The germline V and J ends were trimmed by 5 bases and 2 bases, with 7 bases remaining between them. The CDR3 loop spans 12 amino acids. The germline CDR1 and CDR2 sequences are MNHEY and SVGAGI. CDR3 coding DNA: TGTGCCAGCAGTGGACCCACCTACGAGCAGTACTTC. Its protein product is CASSGPTYEQYF.

CDR3: CAISELGQGHTGELFF. CDR3 sequence (DNA): TGTGCCATCAGTGAGTTGGGACAGGGGCACACCGGGGAGCTGTTTTTT. This sequence joins TRBV10-3 and TRBJ2-2; 10 bases match TRBD1. Germline loops: CDR1 ENHRY, CDR2 SYGVKD. CDR3 size: 16 residues. The junction had 2 bases not matched to a gene; V was cut back by 1 base and J by 3 bases.

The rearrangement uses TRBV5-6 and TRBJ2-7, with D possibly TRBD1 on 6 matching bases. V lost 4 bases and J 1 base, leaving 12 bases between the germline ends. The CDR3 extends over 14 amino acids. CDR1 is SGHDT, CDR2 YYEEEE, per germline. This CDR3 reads CASSGWDKSYEQYF. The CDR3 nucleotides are TGTGCCAGCAGCGGCTGGGACAAGTCCTACGAGCAGTACTTC.

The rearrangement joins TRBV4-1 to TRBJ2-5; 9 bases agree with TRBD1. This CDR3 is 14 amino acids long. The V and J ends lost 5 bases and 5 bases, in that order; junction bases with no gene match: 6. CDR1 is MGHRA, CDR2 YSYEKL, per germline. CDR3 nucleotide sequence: TGCGCCAGCAGCATACGGGACAGGGATGAGACCCAGTACTTC. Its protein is CASSIRDRDETQYF.

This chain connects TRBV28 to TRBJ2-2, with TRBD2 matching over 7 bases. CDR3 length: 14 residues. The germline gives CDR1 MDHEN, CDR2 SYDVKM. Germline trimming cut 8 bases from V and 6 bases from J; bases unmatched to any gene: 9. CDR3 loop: CASLAGSRPGELFF. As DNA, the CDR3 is TGTGCCAGCTTAGCGGGTAGTAGGCCCGGGGAGCTGTTTTTT.

Written as DNA, the CDR3 is TGTGCCAGCAGCTTAGCGCTCGCAGGCCCCCGGACCCAGTACTTC. It specifies CASSLALAGPRTQYF. This chain uses TRBV7-9 with TRBJ2-5, with no clear D. Between the trimmed V and J ends, which lost 0 bases and 7 bases, there was a span of 15 bases. Germline lookup yields CDR1 SEHNR and CDR2 FQNEAQ (reference sequence). The CDR3 is made up of 15 amino acids.

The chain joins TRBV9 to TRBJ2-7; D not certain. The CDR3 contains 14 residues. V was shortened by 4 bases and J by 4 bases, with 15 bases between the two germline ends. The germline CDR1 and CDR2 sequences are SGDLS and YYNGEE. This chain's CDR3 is CASSPQSGTYEQYF. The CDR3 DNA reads TGTGCCAGCAGCCCCCAGTCGGGTACATACGAGCAGTACTTC.

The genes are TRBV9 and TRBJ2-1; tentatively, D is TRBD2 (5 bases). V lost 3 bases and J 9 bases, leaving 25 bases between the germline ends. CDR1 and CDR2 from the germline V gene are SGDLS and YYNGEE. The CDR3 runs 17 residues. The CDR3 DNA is TGTGCCAGCAGCGCACCTACACATGGATCGGTCGCGGGTGAGCAGTTCTTC. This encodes CASSAPTHGSVAGEQFF.

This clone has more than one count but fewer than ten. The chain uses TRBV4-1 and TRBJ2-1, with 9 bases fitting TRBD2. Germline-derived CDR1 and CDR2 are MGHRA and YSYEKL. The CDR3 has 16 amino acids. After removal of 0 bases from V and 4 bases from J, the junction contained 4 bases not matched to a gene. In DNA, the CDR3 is TGCGCCAGCAGCCAAGAATCGACTAGCGGTTACAATGAGCAGTTCTTC. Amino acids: CASSQESTSGYNEQFF.

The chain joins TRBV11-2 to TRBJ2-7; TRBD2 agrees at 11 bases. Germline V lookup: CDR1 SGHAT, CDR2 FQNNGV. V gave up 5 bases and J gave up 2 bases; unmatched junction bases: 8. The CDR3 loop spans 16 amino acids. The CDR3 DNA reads TGTGCCAGCAGCATACTACTAGCGGGAGTCCCCTACGAGCAGTACTTC. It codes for CASSILLAGVPYEQYF. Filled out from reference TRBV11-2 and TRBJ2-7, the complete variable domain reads EAGVAQSPRYKIIEKRQSVAFWCNPISGHATLYWYQQILGQGPKLLIQFQNNGVVDDSQLPKDRFSAERLKGVDSTLKIQPAKLEDSAVYLCASSILLAGVPYEQYFGPGTRLTVT.

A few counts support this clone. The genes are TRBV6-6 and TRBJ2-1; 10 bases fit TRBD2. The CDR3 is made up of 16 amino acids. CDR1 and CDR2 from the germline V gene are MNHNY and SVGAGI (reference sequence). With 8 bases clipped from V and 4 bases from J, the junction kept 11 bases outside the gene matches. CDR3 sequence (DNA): TGTGCCAGCTCACTAGCGGGAAACACGGGGTACAATGAGCAGTTCTTC. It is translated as CASSLAGNTGYNEQFF.

The CDR3 is CASSVGGSGRGQGEQFF. Written as DNA, the CDR3 is TGTGCCAGCAGTGTAGGAGGTAGCGGGAGAGGGCAGGGTGAGCAGTTCTTC. The J gene is TRBJ2-1, the V gene TRBV7-3; 9 bases agree with TRBD2. This CDR3 region has 17 residues. Trimming removed 6 bases from V and 9 bases from J; junction bases left unmatched: 18. CDR1 SGHTA and CDR2 FQGTGA come from the germline V gene.

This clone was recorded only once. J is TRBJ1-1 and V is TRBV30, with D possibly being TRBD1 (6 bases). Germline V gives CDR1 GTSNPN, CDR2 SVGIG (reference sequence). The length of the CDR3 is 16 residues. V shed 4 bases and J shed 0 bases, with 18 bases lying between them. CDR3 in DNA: TGTGCCTGGACCGGACAGAGAGAGGGGATGAACACTGAAGCTTTCTTT. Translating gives CAWTGQREGMNTEAFF.

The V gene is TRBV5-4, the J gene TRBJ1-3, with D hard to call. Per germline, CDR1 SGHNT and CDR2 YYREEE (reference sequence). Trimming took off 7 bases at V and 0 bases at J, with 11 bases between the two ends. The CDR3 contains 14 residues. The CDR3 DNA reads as TGTGCCAGCGGAACACAGAGCTCTGGAAACACCATATATTTT. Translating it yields CASGTQSSGNTIYF.

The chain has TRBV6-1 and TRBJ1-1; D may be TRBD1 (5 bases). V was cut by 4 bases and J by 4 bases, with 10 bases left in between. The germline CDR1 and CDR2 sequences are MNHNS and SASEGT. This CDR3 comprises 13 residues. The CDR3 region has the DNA TGTGCCAGCAGTGCGGAGGGGCGCACTGAAGCTTTCTTT. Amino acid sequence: CASSAEGRTEAFF.

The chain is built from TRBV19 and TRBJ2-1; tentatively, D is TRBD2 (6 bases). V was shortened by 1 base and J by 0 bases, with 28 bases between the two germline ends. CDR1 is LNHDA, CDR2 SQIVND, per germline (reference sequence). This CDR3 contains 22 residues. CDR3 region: CASSIVPSARGVALSSYNEQFF. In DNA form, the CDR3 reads TGTGCCAGTAGTATAGTTCCTTCGGCGCGCGGGGTGGCGTTAAGCTCCTACAATGAGCAGTTCTTC.

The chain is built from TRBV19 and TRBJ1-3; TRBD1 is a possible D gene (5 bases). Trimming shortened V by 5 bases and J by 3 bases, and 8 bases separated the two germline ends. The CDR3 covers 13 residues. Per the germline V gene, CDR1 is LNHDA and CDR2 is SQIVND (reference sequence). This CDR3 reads CASSRQNGNTIYF. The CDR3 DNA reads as TGTGCCAGTAGTCGACAGAATGGAAACACCATATATTTT.

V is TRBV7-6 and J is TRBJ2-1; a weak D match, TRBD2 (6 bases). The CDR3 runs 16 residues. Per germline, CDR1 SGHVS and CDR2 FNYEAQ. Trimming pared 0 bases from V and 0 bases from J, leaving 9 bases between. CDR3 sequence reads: CASSLAGGTSYNEQFF. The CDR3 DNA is TGTGCCAGCAGCTTAGCCGGAGGGACCTCCTACAATGAGCAGTTCTTC.